This entry concerns a single T cell receptor beta chain. This sample stems from a study of blood T cell repertoires in COVID-19. This CDR3 is built from 16 residues. CDR1 and CDR2 (germline): KGHSH, LQKENI. V lost 3 bases, J lost 6 bases, and 10 bases stayed unmatched. How the authors handled the data: Amplification with reference gene primers provided the estimates of nucleated cell counts. The data were produced by immunoSEQ multiplex PCR, yet TCRdb's version contains in-frame clones alone and is incomplete. That table furnishes V, J and clone size, whereas the DNA furnished D and trimming. Seen here are approximately 150,000 clones, around 80% observed once, and the top ten hold 12% to 15%.

What was sequenced was PBMCs or T cells enriched from blood (not recorded which). The clonotype was recovered from a man aged 50 to 59 who had recovered from COVID-19. This chain connects TRBV18 to TRBJ1-5, with 8 bases identical to TRBD1. The CDR3 nucleotides read TGTGCCAGCTCACCTGTCGGGGCAGGGGGCAGTCAGCCCCAGCATTTT. Translating it yields CASSPVGAGGSQPQHF.